This TCR beta chain was recorded in a study of CD8 T cells in ankylosing spondylitis. The V end was cut by 1 base, the J end by 3 bases, with 10 bases between. The CDR3 consists of 14 residues. CDR1 and CDR2 (germline): LGHDT, YNNKEL (reference sequence). A word on this clonotype: What it recognizes is unknown.

Researchers built TCR beta libraries using quantitative 5'-RACE with molecular barcodes. TCRdb reanalysed the 5' RACE reads using MiXCR and keeps one entry per CDR3 protein. The repertoire holds 650,000 to 800,000 distinct CDR3 sequences, with around 20% as singletons. General study points: Reactive arthritis synovial fluid and blood were previously reported to contain some motif variants. There was reportedly significant enrichment of clones that were disease-linked in matched ankylosing spondylitis synovial fluid. Disease-linked clones were found to be CD8+ and relatively rare in peripheral blood. Several highly homologous variants made up a TCR beta motif, and this motif appeared characteristic of ankylosing spondylitis blood.

This clonotype was obtained from a male donor with ankylosing spondylitis. The gene calls are TRBV3-1 and TRBJ2-7; weak D call: TRBD1 (5 bases). The material sequenced was blood, either unsorted or a sorted T cell fraction (not recorded which). This CDR3 is CASSQVGQGYEQYF. The CDR3 DNA sequence: TGTGCCAGCAGCCAAGTGGGCCAGGGCTACGAGCAGTACTTC.